Listed here is a single T cell receptor (beta chain). Its antigen is unknown. The sample comes from a study of monozygotic twins with cystic fibrosis. Study findings and constraints: V usage most resembled the co-twin in 13 of 16 pairs. Unrelated CF individuals shared fewer identical clonotypes than monozygotic CF twins. In this small cohort, shared CDR3 numbers showed no association with age, concordance or disease severity.

Assay used: immunoSEQ multiplex PCR; TCRdb lists only in-frame clones, some missing. The sample has about 30,000 clones, approximately 80% seen once. The V end was cut by 5 bases, the J end by 0 bases, with 17 bases between. Germline CDR1 SEHNR, CDR2 FQNEAQ (reference sequence). The CDR3 consists of 16 residues. The origin of this receptor is a girl between 2 and 10 years old with cystic fibrosis. The V and J genes are TRBV7-9 and TRBJ2-7; possibly TRBD1 for D (6 bases). The sequenced material came from blood. CDR3 sequence: CASSPQGPSSSYEQYF. The CDR3 DNA is TGTGCCAGCAGCCCACAGGGCCCATCGAGCTCCTACGAGCAGTACTTC.